This TCR beta chain comes out of a study of identifying expanded T cells in peripheral blood. The study, taken as a whole, reports: Differentially abundant clones: roughly 1.3 between replicates, 15 to 17 at around 14 days, 19 to 20 at four. Clone count variance between roughly 2-week samples rose with total template count.

The protocol was immunoSEQ multiplex PCR, while the TCRdb copy is restricted to in-frame clones and leaves out a portion. Of around 130,000 clones detected, 86% appear once; the ten largest clones hold 8.4%. Germline loops: CDR1 SEHNR, CDR2 FQNEAQ (reference sequence). The trim removed 1 base at V and 8 bases at J, leaving 4 bases unmatched. The CDR3 is made up of 14 amino acids. Healthy donors had no documented immune events, such as infections, while sampled. This clone was observed a single time. Its antigen remains unknown. The chain uses TRBV7-9 and TRBJ2-1, with 8 bases identical to TRBD1. This sequence originates from a person aged 18-70 years in good health. Sequenced: blood. The CDR3 region is CASSLGQGKDEQFF. CDR3 in DNA: TGTGCCAGCAGCTTAGGACAGGGGAAGGATGAGCAGTTCTTC.